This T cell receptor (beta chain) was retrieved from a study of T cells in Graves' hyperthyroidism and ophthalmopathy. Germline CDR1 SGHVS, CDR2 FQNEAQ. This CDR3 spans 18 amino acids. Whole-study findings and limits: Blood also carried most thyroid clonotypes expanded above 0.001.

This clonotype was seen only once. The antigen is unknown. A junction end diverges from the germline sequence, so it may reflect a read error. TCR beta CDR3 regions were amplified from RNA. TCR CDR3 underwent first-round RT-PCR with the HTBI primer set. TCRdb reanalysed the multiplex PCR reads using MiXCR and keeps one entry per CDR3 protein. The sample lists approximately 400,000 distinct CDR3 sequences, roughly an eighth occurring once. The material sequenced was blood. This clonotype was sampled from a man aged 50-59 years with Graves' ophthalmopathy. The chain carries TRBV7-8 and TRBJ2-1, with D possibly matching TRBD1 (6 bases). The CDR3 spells CASGLLSRGRGPDNEQFF. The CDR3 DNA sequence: TGTGCCAGCGGCTTACTTTCCCGAGGCAGGGGCCCCGACAATGAGCAGTTCTTC.